Below are 20 T cell receptor beta chains sequenced from a single sample in a study of blood T cell repertoires in COVID-19. Profiled with immunoSEQ multiplex PCR; TCRdb holds only in-frame clones, not every one. This sample has about 23,000 clones, with approximately 90% found just once. Sequencing was carried out using peripheral blood. The receptors were gathered from a woman of 80 years or more with active COVID-19.

The chain has TRBV2 and TRBJ2-7; 11 nucleotides match TRBD2. The CDR3 totals 13 residues. Germline V CDR1 and CDR2: SNHLY, FYNNEI. The V segment lost 6 bases and the J segment 7 bases; nucleotides outside the gene matches: 5. CDR3 nucleotide sequence: TGTGCCAGCAGCATCGGACTAGCGGGTGAGCAGTACTTC. The encoded protein is CASSIGLAGEQYF.

This clone was observed a handful of times. The chain uses TRBV2 and TRBJ1-2; D possibly corresponds to TRBD1 (6 bases). CDR1 SNHLY and CDR2 FYNNEI come from the germline V gene. The CDR3 runs to 12 residues. The V end lost 6 bases, the J end lost 5 bases, and 10 bases lay between the germline ends. The CDR3 spells CASSAGEYGYTF. CDR3 nucleotides: TGTGCCAGCAGCGCAGGGGAATATGGCTACACCTTC.

This rearrangement joins TRBV18 to TRBJ1-2; 7 bases line up with TRBD1. The ends lost 4 bases at V and 3 bases at J; junction bases unmatched: 8. In germline, CDR1 is KGHSH, CDR2 LQKENI. This CDR3 region has 15 residues. CDR3 in DNA: TGTGCCAGCTCACAAGAGAGAGGGGGCGACTATGGCTACACCTTC. This translates into CASSQERGGDYGYTF.

The chain combines TRBV7-2 with TRBJ2-6; 9 bases agree with TRBD2. The CDR3 has 19 residues. The junction had 12 bases not matched to a gene; V was cut back by 6 bases and J by 0 bases. CDR1 and CDR2 (germline): SGHTA, FQGNSA. The CDR3 is CASSSVSGGLISGANVLTF. DNA of the CDR3: TGTGCCAGCAGTTCGGTTAGCGGGGGACTTATCTCTGGGGCCAACGTCCTGACTTTC.

The chain employs TRBV30 and TRBJ2-2; D unresolved. The germline gives CDR1 GTSNPN, CDR2 SVGIG (reference sequence). This CDR3 is built from 13 residues. The V end was cut by 1 base, the J end by 4 bases, with 7 bases between. CDR3 DNA sequence: TGTGCCTGGAGTGGCCACAGCACCGGGGAGCTGTTTTTT. This sequence encodes CAWSGHSTGELFF.

This rearrangement joins TRBV6-2 or TRBV6-3 to TRBJ2-1; 11 nucleotides agree with TRBD2. The trim removed 0 bases at V and 7 bases at J, leaving 11 bases unmatched. Germline loops: CDR1 MNHEY, CDR2 SVGEGT. The CDR3 contains 18 residues. The CDR3 loop is CASSYSSLLAGGGNEQFF. The CDR3, as DNA: TGTGCCAGCAGTTACTCGAGTCTCCTAGCGGGGGGAGGTAATGAGCAGTTCTTC.

This clone was detected once. The rearrangement joins TRBV18 to TRBJ1-2; no clear D gene. Germline V gene lookup returns CDR1 KGHSH and CDR2 LQKENI. Between the trimmed V and J ends, which lost 3 bases and 1 base, there was a span of 18 bases. The CDR3 is 17 amino acids. The CDR3 protein is CASSPRVEGTYNYGYTF. The CDR3 bases are TGTGCCAGCTCACCCCGAGTCGAGGGAACGTATAACTATGGCTACACCTTC.

This sequence joins TRBV18 and TRBJ2-5, with 10 bases identical to TRBD2. After removal of 4 bases from V and 5 bases from J, the junction contained 7 bases not matched to a gene. Germline-derived CDR1 and CDR2 are KGHSH and LQKENI. CDR3 length: 15 residues. The chain's CDR3 is CASSHTGTSDETQYF. Written as DNA, the CDR3 is TGTGCCAGCTCACACACCGGGACTAGCGACGAGACCCAGTACTTC.

This sequence joins TRBV6-1 and TRBJ2-2, with D possibly TRBD1 on 5 matching bases. Trimming took 3 bases from V and 3 from J, leaving 8 bases between them. The length of the CDR3 is 14 residues. Germline CDR1 and CDR2: MNHNS and SASEGT. The chain's CDR3 is CASSEMTDTGELFF. In nucleotides, the CDR3 is TGTGCCAGCAGTGAGATGACAGACACCGGGGAGCTGTTTTTT.

The rearrangement joins TRBV18 to TRBJ1-3; no firm D call. This CDR3 spans 17 amino acids. The germline V and J ends were trimmed by 3 bases and 0 bases, with 15 bases remaining between them. CDR1 and CDR2 from the germline V gene are KGHSH and LQKENI. The chain's CDR3 is CASSPFSPLSSGNTIYF. The CDR3 DNA reads TGTGCCAGCTCACCTTTTTCACCTCTGAGCTCTGGAAACACCATATATTTT.

The chain links TRBV18 to TRBJ1-2, with 8 bases aligning to TRBD1. From germline, CDR1 is KGHSH and CDR2 LQKENI. The CDR3 extends over 13 amino acids. Losses at the gene ends were 2 bases for V and 7 bases for J; bases not matched to a gene: 3. This CDR3 is CASSPATGVGYTF. CDR3 bases: TGTGCCAGCTCACCAGCGACAGGGGTTGGCTACACCTTC.

This chain uses TRBV27 with TRBJ1-1; maybe TRBD1 (6 bases). The CDR3 has 14 amino acids. Trimming removed 6 bases at V and 5 bases at J, with 16 bases between. The germline CDR1 and CDR2 sequences are MNHEY and SMNVEV (reference sequence). For the CDR3, the DNA is TGTGCCAGCAGACCCCGGGGGGCTGCGACTGAAGCTTTCTTT. This sequence encodes CASRPRGAATEAFF.

In DNA, the CDR3 is TGTGCCAGCAGTCCGGTTACTAGCGGCGAGCAGTACTTC. Protein sequence: CASSPVTSGEQYF. The V call is TRBV12-3 or TRBV12-4, the J call TRBJ2-7; 8 bases are shared with TRBD2. The CDR3 is 13 residues long. Trimming took 5 bases from V and 6 from J; bases not matched to a gene: 6.

The V gene is TRBV6-2 or TRBV6-3, the J gene TRBJ1-6; D unresolved. The CDR3 extends over 11 amino acids. Trimming cost V 2 bases and J 14 bases, with 7 bases left between them. The V gene's germline CDR1 is MNHEY and CDR2 SVGEGT. This CDR3 is CASSYDTALHF. CDR3 in DNA: TGTGCCAGCAGTTACGACACTGCCCTCCACTTT.

This clone was counted once. This sequence joins TRBV19 and TRBJ2-7; D may be TRBD1 (6 bases). Germline V gene data show CDR1 as LNHDA and CDR2 as SQIVND (reference sequence). The ends were cut back, 8 bases at V and 5 bases at J, with 19 bases in the middle. The CDR3 is 14 residues long. The CDR3 DNA is TGTGCCAGTTCCACAGGGACCCGTTCCGACGAGCAGTACTTC. Protein product: CASSTGTRSDEQYF. Full variable domain (remainder filled in from reference TRBV19 and TRBJ2-7): DGGITQSPKYLFRKEGQNVTLSCEQNLNHDAMYWYRQDPGQGLRLIYYSQIVNDFQKGDIAEGYSVSREKKESFPLTVTSAQKNPTAFYLCASSTGTRSDEQYFGPGTRLTVT.

The chain employs TRBV18 and TRBJ2-7; TRBD1 might be the D (7 bases). The CDR3 has 15 residues. Germline assignment: CDR1 KGHSH and CDR2 LQKENI. V was shortened by 5 bases and J by 0 bases, with 14 bases between the two germline ends. This chain's CDR3 is CASSTGQTSSYEQYF. The CDR3 coding sequence is TGTGCCAGCTCAACGGGACAGACTAGCTCCTACGAGCAGTACTTC.

J is TRBJ2-1 and V is TRBV11-3, with a weak D call TRBD2 (6 bases). With 2 bases removed from V and 8 bases from J, the gap between germline ends came to 25 bases. The CDR3 contains 18 residues. Germline V gene lookup returns CDR1 SGHNT and CDR2 YENEEA. The CDR3 loop reads CASSLSEEGIGTGDEQFF. For the CDR3, the DNA is TGTGCCAGCAGCTTATCGGAGGAGGGAATCGGTACTGGGGATGAGCAGTTCTTC.

The chain recombines TRBV4-2 with TRBJ2-5; TRBD1 agrees at 9 bases. V gave up 0 bases and J gave up 4 bases; unmatched junction bases: 6. The CDR3 covers 16 residues. Germline CDR1 LGHNA, CDR2 YNFKEQ. CDR3 nucleotides: TGTGCCAGCAGCCAAGAACCGGGACAGGGACGAGAGACCCAGTACTTC. Translated: CASSQEPGQGRETQYF.

V and J are TRBV2 and TRBJ1-5; 7 bases fit TRBD1. The CDR3 has 14 amino acids. Germline CDR1 is SNHLY and CDR2 is FYNNEI. V shed 5 bases and J 6 bases; nucleotides not matched to a gene: 7. In DNA form, the CDR3 reads TGTGCCAGCAGTTCTCAACAGGGGAGTCAGCCCCAGCATTTT. Translating it yields CASSSQQGSQPQHF.

The chain couples TRBV5-4 to TRBJ2-3; 10 bases fit TRBD1. Trimming took 4 bases from V and 5 from J; bases not matched to a gene: 7. CDR3 length: 15 residues. Germline loops: CDR1 SGHNT, CDR2 YYREEE (reference sequence). This CDR3 is CASSIDRGRIDTQYF. The CDR3 DNA reads TGTGCCAGCAGCATCGACAGGGGGCGCATAGATACGCAGTATTTT. The variable domain in full, completed from reference TRBV5-4 and TRBJ2-3, reads ETGVTQSPTHLIKTRGQQVTLRCSSQSGHNTVSWYQQALGQGPQFIFQYYREEENGRGNFPPRFSGLQFPNYSSELNVNALELDDSALYLCASSIDRGRIDTQYFGPGTRLTVL.